This T cell receptor beta chain was captured by sequencing in a study of T-cell reconstitution after alpha-beta-depleted transplantation in children. Study-wide results and caveats: Newly generated T cells supplied most T-cell counts and diversity one year post-transplant. Reportedly, only several hundred clones from non-depleted graft cells drove alpha-beta T-cell counts at about two months. At day 60, the high TCRbeta diversity found in some patients originated from recipient T cells and thymic progenitors that had survived.

This clonotype has a count of ten or more. The antigen remains unidentified. This CDR3 has 12 amino acids. Trimming pared 7 bases from V and 5 bases from J, leaving 11 bases between. The library targeted TCRbeta and was prepared with unique molecular identifiers. TCRdb analysed the PCR reads with MiXCR anew, one entry per CDR3 protein. The sample shows fewer than 350,000 distinct CDR3 sequences, 10% of them seen only once. This TCR was sampled from a boy in the first two years of life with acute myeloid leukemia, due to receive a stem cell transplant. This chain links TRBV12-3 or TRBV12-4 with TRBJ2-5, with no clear D. The sequenced sample was PBMCs, obtained before TCRalphabeta/CD19-depleted stem cell transplant. CDR3 sequence reads: CASTLAVETQYF. The DNA of the CDR3 is TGTGCCAGCACCCTGGCAGTGGAGACCCAGTACTTC.